This T cell receptor beta chain was captured by sequencing in a study of blood T cell repertoires in COVID-19. Study-wide background: Material from acute and convalescent COVID-19 was sourced from the United States, Italy and Spain. T cells, B-cell-depleted T cells, or PBMCs provided the cDNA or gDNA that served as material.

Trimming cost V 4 bases and J 7 bases; bases outside gene matches: 12. CDR3 size: 17 residues. CDR1 and CDR2 (germline): SGHTA, FQGNSA. As originally analysed: How many nucleated cells were present was estimated from reference gene primer amplification. The data were produced by immunoSEQ multiplex PCR, yet TCRdb's version contains in-frame clones alone and is incomplete. V and J calls and clone size are as listed in that table; D and trimming were resolved from the DNA. The top ten hold under 8% of the sample, which has 300,000 or so clones, about nine tenths seen once. Only one count was recorded for this clone.

The chain links TRBV7-2 to TRBJ2-3; the match to TRBD2 covers 12 bases. Source material: peripheral blood. The clonotype originates from a woman aged 25-40 years who had recovered from COVID-19. The CDR3 nucleotides are TGTGCCAGCAGCTCCCAATATCTAGCGGGGGGGGTAAATACGCAGTATTTT. It yields the protein CASSSQYLAGGVNTQYF.